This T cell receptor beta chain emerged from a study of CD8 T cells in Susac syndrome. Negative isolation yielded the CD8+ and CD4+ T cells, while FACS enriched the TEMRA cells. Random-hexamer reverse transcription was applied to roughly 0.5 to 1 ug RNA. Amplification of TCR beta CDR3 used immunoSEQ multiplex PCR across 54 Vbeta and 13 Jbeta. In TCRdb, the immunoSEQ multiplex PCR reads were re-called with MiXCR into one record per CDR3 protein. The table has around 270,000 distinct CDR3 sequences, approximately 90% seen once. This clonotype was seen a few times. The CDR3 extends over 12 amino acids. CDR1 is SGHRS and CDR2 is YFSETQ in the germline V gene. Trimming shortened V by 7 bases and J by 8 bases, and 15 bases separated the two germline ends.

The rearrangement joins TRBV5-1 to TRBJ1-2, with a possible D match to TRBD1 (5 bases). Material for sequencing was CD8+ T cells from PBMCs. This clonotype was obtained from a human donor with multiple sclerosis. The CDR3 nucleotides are TGCGCCAGCTCATCGGGGCCGAGCGGCTACACCTTC. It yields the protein CASSSGPSGYTF.